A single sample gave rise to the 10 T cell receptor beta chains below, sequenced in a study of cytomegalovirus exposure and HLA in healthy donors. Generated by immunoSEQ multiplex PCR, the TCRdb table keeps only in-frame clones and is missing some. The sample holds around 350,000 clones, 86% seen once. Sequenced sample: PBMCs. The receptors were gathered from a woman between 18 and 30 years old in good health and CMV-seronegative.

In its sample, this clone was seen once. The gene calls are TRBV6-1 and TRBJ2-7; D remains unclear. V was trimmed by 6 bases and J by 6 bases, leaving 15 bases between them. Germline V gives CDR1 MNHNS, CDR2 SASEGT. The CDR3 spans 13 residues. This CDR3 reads CASRPSELGEQYF. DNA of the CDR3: TGTGCCAGCAGACCTTCGGAGCTGGGCGAGCAGTACTTC.

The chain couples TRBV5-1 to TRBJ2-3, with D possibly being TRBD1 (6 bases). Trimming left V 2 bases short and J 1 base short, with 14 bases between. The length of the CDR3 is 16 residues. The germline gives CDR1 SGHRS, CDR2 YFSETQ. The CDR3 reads CASSFFVGARTDTQYF. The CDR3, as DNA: TGCGCCAGCAGCTTCTTCGTGGGGGCCCGCACAGATACGCAGTATTTT.

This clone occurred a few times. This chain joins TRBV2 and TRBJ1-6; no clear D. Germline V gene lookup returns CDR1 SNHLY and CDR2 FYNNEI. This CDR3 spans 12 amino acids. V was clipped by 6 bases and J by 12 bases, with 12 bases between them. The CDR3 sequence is CASRNEVGPLHF. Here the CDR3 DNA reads TGTGCCAGCAGAAACGAGGTTGGACCCCTCCACTTT.

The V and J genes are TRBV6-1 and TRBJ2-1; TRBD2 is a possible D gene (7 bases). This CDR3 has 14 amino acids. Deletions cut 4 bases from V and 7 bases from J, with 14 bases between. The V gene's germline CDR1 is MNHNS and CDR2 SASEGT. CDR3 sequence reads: CASSGSQGGNEQFF. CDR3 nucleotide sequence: TGTGCCAGCAGTGGTTCACAGGGAGGGAATGAGCAGTTCTTC.

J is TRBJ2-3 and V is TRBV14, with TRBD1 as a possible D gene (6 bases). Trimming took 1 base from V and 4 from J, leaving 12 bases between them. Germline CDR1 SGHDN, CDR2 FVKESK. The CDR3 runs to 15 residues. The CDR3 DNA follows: TGTGCCAGCAGCCAAGTCAGGGGCTTGGCAGATACGCAGTATTTT. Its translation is CASSQVRGLADTQYF.

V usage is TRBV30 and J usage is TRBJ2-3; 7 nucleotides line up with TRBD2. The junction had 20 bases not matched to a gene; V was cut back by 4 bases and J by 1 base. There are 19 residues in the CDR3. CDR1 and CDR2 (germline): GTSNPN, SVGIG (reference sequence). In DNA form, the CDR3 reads TGTGCCTGGAATTCAATCCCTAGCGGAACTTCTTTTCGCACAGATACGCAGTATTTT. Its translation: CAWNSIPSGTSFRTDTQYF.

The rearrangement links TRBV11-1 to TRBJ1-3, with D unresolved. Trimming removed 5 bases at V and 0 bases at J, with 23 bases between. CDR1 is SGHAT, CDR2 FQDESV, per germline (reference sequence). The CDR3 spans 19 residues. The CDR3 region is CASSGRRKEVLYSGNTIYF. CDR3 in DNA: TGTGCCAGCAGCGGCCGAAGGAAGGAGGTACTCTACTCTGGAAACACCATATATTTT.

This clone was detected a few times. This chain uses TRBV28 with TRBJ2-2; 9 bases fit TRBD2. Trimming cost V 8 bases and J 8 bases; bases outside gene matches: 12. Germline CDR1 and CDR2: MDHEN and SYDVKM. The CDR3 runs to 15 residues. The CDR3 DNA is TGTGCCAGCTACCACGCGGGGGGGCCGGATGGGGAGCTGTTTTTT. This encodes CASYHAGGPDGELFF.

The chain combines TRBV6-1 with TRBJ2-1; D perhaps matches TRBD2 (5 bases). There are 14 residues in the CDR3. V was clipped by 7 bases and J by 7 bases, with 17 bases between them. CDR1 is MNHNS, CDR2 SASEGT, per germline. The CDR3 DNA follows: TGTGCCAGCACTGGCTTTGGGGAGACGAATGAGCAGTTCTTC. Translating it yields CASTGFGETNEQFF.

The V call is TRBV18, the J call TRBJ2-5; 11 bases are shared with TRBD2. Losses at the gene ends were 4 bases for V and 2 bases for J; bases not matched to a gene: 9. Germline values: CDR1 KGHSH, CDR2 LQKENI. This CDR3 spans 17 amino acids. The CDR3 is CASSRLGTSGLQETQYF. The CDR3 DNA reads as TGTGCCAGCTCACGACTAGGGACTAGCGGACTTCAAGAGACCCAGTACTTC.